This record covers a single TCR beta chain. Its specific antigen is unknown. Per-base quality was not reported, and no clone a single base away is much larger than it. The donors were healthy, HIV-negative adults who had no recently reported acute infections or vaccinations. Every donor was a Caucasian adult residing in Nashville, Tennessee, USA. In the unsorted samples, tens of millions of PBMCs were counted, and genomic DNA was extracted using the QIAamp DNA Blood Mini kit. Blood was obtained by leukapheresis, after which PBMCs were separated by Ficoll-Histopaque density gradient centrifugation and cryopreserved in liquid nitrogen vapor phase. Via the germline V gene, CDR1 is SGHRS and CDR2 YFSETQ. The germline V end is reduced by 2 bases and the J end by 2 bases; junction bases left unmatched: 1. Inclusive of the bounding cysteine and phenylalanine, the CDR3 is 14 residues long. Just CDR3 DNA is preserved here, 42 bases in frame from base 1.

This record comes from a study of shared clonotypes between healthy human individuals (TCRdb year 2020). Concerning the study at large: Three men and a couple of women, aged 18 to 49 years, made up the cohort. Different laboratories and diverse techniques were used to prepare libraries and sequence TCR repertoires, to increase sequencing depth and limit assay-specific biases. Leukapheresis yielded between about 0.85 and 10 billion PBMCs per donor. The study deeply sequenced blood TCR repertoires of about 5 healthy adults to estimate repertoire size and the extent of clonotype sharing between individuals. Broad study findings and their caveats: Sampling was limited to blood, and TCR repertoires in tissue likely differ from TCR repertoires in blood. Pairwise subsampling indicated that sequencing depth was expected to affect the degree of clonotype sharing among donors. Because the study included only a small number of donors, the genetic and exposure-history diversity represented was limited.

Using the deep immunoSEQ assay, multiplex PCR amplified TCR CDR3 regions from genomic DNA. Extracted genomic DNA from each cell subset was distributed evenly across all wells of several immunoSEQ 96-well plates, and each plate was treated as a replicate. For unsorted PBMC, 250 to 300 ng of genomic DNA, equivalent to around 30,000 T cell genomes, went into each replicate PCR. Ten immunoSEQ deep assay plates were used to sequence unsorted PBMC genomic DNA. The purified libraries were quantified using a Qubit 3.0 fluorometer, sized with a Bioanalyzer 2100, and then quantified again using the KAPA Library Quantification kit. Every immunoSEQ 96-well plate was sequenced on a separate single-read 150-cycle Illumina NextSeq 550 flow cell. As for the original processing: The immunoSEQ output contained only junctional sequences without quality scores, so filtering could not match that applied to full-length reads. To assign V/J genes and CDR3, sequences were annotated against IMGT germline references using PyIR, a Python wrapper for IgBLAST v1.9. Reads were removed for weak V/J assignments (E-value above 1e-6), missing CDR3, stop codons, out-of-frame junctions, or ambiguous translated residues. V3J clonotypes were defined by identical inferred V gene, J gene, and CDR3 amino acid sequence. The percentage overlap between two repertoires was calculated by dividing the number of shared unique clonotypes by the size of the smaller repertoire. RTK rarefaction, the Chao1 estimator, and Recon v2.1 estimates of unobserved clonotypes were used to assess repertoire richness. Drawn from immuneACCESS, this table holds only the in-frame rearrangements with V and J called that TCRdb kept. Clones are partly lost; checked studies trace under half to an unresolved V gene and leave the rest unexplained. V and J calls and clone size are those listed in that table; D and trimming were worked out from the DNA. This sample lists more than 400,000 clones; approximately 78% were detected once. The ten top clones hold about 12% of the sample.

Rearrangement joined TRBV5-1 to TRBJ2-5; TRBD2 matches 9 bases in the middle. The sequence derives from a woman aged 40 to 55 in good health. Some clones in this sample may be carry-over from other donors' samples. Sequenced: PBMCs. The CDR3 region has the sequence CASSLLAGQETQYF. In nucleotide form, the sequence is TGCGCCAGCAGCTTACTAGCGGGTCAAGAGACCCAGTACTTC.